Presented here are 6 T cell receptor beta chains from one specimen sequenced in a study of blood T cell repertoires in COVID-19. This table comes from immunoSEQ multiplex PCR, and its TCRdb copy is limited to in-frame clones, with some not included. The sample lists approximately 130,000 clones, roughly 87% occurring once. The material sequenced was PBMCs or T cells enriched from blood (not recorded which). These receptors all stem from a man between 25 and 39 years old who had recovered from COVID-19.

In nucleotides, the CDR3 is TGCGCCAGCAGCCAAGAGTCCCGGAACACCGGGGAGCTGTTTTTT. It specifies CASSQESRNTGELFF. The gene calls are TRBV4-1 and TRBJ2-2; no firm D call. Trimming took 0 bases from V and 1 from J, leaving 6 bases between them. The length of the CDR3 is 15 residues. Germline assignment: CDR1 MGHRA and CDR2 YSYEKL.

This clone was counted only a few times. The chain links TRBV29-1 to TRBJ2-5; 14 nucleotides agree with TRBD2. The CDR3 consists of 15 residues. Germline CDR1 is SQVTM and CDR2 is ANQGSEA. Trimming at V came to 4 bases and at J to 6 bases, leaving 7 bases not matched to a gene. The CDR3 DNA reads TGCAGCGTTGTAGGGACTAGCGGGAGTACCCAGACCCAGTACTTC. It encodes CSVVGTSGSTQTQYF. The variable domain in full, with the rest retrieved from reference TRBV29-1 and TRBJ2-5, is SAVISQKPSRDICQRGTSLTIQCQVDSQVTMMFWYRQQPGQSLTLIATANQGSEATYESGFVIDKFPISRPNLTFSTLTVSNMSPEDSSIYLCSVVGTSGSTQTQYFGPGTRLLVL.

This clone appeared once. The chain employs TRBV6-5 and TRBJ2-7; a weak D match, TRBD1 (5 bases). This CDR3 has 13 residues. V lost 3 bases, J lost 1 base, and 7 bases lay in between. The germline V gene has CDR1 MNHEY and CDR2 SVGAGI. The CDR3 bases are TGTGCCAGCAGTTATCAGGGTTCCTACGAGCAGTACGTC. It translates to CASSYQGSYEQYV.

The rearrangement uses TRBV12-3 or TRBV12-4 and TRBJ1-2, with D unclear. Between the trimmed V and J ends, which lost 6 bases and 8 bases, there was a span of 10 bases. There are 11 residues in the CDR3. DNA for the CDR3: TGTGCCAGCAGCGGGATAATCGGCTACACCTTC. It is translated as CASSGIIGYTF.

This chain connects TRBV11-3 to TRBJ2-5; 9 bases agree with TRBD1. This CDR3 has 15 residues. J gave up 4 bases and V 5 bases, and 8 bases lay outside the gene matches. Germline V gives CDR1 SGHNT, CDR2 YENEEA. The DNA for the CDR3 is TGTGCCAGCAGCAAGGGACAGGGTGCGGGAGAGACCCAGTACTTC. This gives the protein CASSKGQGAGETQYF.

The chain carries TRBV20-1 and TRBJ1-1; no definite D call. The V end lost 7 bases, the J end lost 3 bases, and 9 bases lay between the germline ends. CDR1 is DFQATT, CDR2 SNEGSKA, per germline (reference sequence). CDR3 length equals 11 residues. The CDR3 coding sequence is TGCAGTGTCCTGTCCGACACTGAAGCTTTCTTT. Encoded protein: CSVLSDTEAFF.